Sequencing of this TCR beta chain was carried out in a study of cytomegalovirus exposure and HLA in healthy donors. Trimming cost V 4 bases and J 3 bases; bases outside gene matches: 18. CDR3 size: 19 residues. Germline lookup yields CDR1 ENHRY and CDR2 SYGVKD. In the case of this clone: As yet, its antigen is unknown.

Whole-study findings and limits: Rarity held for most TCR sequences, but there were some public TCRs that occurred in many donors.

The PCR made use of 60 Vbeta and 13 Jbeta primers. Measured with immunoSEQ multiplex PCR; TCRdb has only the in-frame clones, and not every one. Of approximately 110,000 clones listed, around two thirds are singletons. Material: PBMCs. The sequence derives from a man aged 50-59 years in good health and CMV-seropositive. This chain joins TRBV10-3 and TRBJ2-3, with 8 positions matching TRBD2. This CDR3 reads CAISGSLEKVAGRTDTQYF. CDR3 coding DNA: TGTGCCATCAGTGGATCCTTAGAAAAAGTAGCGGGAAGGACAGATACGCAGTATTTT.